This T cell receptor beta chain was identified during a study of OX40 agonist ivuxolimab in advanced cancers. About the research overall: Partial responses were recorded for three patients, including one with hepatocellular carcinoma and two with cutaneous melanoma.

Study-wide points: People who partly responded at 0.1-3.0 mg/kg had some of the least clonal expansion seen.

TCRdb's copy holds only in-frame clones and misses some; the assay was immunoSEQ multiplex PCR. The profile shows 85,000 to 100,000 clones, around 85% of them singletons. Turning to this clone: Its antigen is undetermined.

The CDR3 totals 17 residues. With 0 bases removed from V and 0 bases from J, the gap between germline ends came to 12 bases. Germline CDR1 reads LNHNV; CDR2 reads YYDKDF (reference sequence). This sequence was found in an adult with an advanced solid tumor such as melanoma, head and neck, liver or kidney cancer. The sample consisted of CD4+ or CD8+ T cells sorted from blood, taken in a trial of the OX40 agonist ivuxolimab. This sequence joins TRBV15 and TRBJ2-1; D is unclear. This chain's CDR3 is CATSRDGGYSSYNEQFF. CDR3 DNA: TGTGCCACCAGCAGAGATGGCGGCTATAGCTCCTACAATGAGCAGTTCTTC.